This T cell receptor beta chain comes out of a study of blood T cell repertoires in COVID-19. Study information: Samples came from the United States, Italy and Spain, spanning acute and convalescent COVID-19. Sources were T cells, B-cell-depleted T cells, or PBMCs; the material itself was cDNA or gDNA.

This CDR3 has 16 residues. Germline CDR1 WSHSY, CDR2 SAAADI. The J segment lost 5 bases and the V segment lost 2 bases, leaving 7 bases of the junction unmatched. This clone was recorded only once. Per the authors' pipeline: For nucleated cells, counts were estimated from reference gene primer amplification. Assay used: immunoSEQ multiplex PCR; TCRdb lists only in-frame clones, some missing. V and J calls and clone size are those listed in that table; D and trimming were worked out from the DNA. Of some 87,000 clones in the sample, around 94% are singletons; the top ten hold roughly 6.4%. The clonotype originates from a woman in her fifties or sixties with active COVID-19. The J gene is TRBJ2-5, the V gene TRBV10-2; 11 bases match TRBD2. The sample taken for sequencing was peripheral blood. CDR3 nucleotides: TGCGCCAGCAGTGAGGGGCTAGCGGGGGGAGGCGAGACCCAGTACTTC. It yields the protein CASSEGLAGGGETQYF.